The 18 T cell receptor beta chains in this list originate from one sample, sequenced in a study of CD8 T cells in Susac syndrome. Random-hexamer reverse transcription was applied to roughly 0.5 to 1 ug RNA. Each CDR3 protein gets one entry after TCRdb re-called the immunoSEQ multiplex PCR reads with MiXCR. The repertoire consists of approximately 130,000 distinct CDR3 sequences, with under 95% occurring once and the leading ten covering around 0.22%. Material for sequencing was CD8+ T cells from PBMCs. All receptors come from a human donor with multiple sclerosis.

The chain uses TRBV3-1 and TRBJ2-2; the D call may be TRBD1 or TRBD2 (5 bases each). The CDR3 has 14 residues. Germline-derived CDR1 and CDR2 are LGHDT and YNNKEL (reference sequence). With 4 bases removed from V and 9 bases from J, the gap between germline ends came to 15 bases. CDR3 coding DNA: TGTGCCAGCAGCCGTCCCAGGGAGCACCGGGAGCTGTTTTTT. Protein product: CASSRPREHRELFF.

The chain joins TRBV6-5 to TRBJ2-1; TRBD1 might be the D (5 bases). Trimming removed 6 bases at V and 5 bases at J, with 11 bases between. The CDR3 is made up of 13 amino acids. Germline lookup yields CDR1 MNHEY and CDR2 SVGAGI. CDR3 protein: CASSQTAHNEQFF. The CDR3 DNA follows: TGTGCCAGCAGCCAGACAGCGCACAATGAGCAGTTCTTC.

The chain is built from TRBV29-1 and TRBJ2-3, with D maybe TRBD2 (6 bases). The V end was cut by 5 bases, the J end by 5 bases, with 17 bases between. The CDR3 totals 14 residues. CDR1 is SQVTM, CDR2 ANQGSEA, per germline. CDR3 nucleotide sequence: TGCAGCGTTCGGCTAGCGCGGGCGGAAGATACGCAGTATTTT. It specifies CSVRLARAEDTQYF.

This chain links TRBV7-6 with TRBJ2-1; TRBD1 matches 9 bases. Looked up from germline, CDR1 is SGHVS and CDR2 is FNYEAQ. Unmatched junction bases numbered 12, after V lost 5 bases and J lost 7 bases. The CDR3 is 16 amino acids. The CDR3 sequence is CASSQPRDRDNNEQFF. The CDR3 region has the DNA TGTGCCAGCAGCCAGCCTCGGGACAGGGATAATAATGAGCAGTTCTTC.

The chain links TRBV20-1 to TRBJ2-7; 7 positions agree with TRBD2. Germline loops: CDR1 DFQATT, CDR2 SNEGSKA (reference sequence). V was pared by 6 bases and J by 5 bases, with 13 bases of the junction left unmatched. The CDR3 consists of 14 residues. The CDR3 sequence: CSAPIAGGANEQYF. Written as DNA, the CDR3 is TGCAGTGCACCCATAGCGGGCGGGGCTAACGAGCAGTACTTC.

V is TRBV7-9 and J is TRBJ2-2; perhaps TRBD2 as D (6 bases). Germline CDR1 reads SEHNR; CDR2 reads FQNEAQ (reference sequence). Trimming took 5 bases from V and 11 from J, leaving 15 bases between them. The CDR3 is 13 amino acids. This CDR3 is CASSIIAVHELFF. In DNA, the CDR3 is TGTGCCAGCAGCATTATAGCGGTTCACGAGCTGTTTTTT. Filled out from reference TRBV7-9 and TRBJ2-2, the complete variable domain reads DTGVSQNPRHKITKRGQNVTFRCDPISEHNRLYWYRQTLGQGPEFLTYFQNEAQLEKSRLLSDRFSAERPKGSFSTLEIQRTEQGDSAMYLCASSIIAVHELFFGEGSRLTVL.

This clonotype was picked up one time. This chain links TRBV6-5 with TRBJ2-7, with 7 bases identical to TRBD2. In germline, CDR1 is MNHEY, CDR2 SVGAGI. This CDR3 contains 14 residues. J lost 2 bases, V lost 8 bases, and 9 bases had no gene match. As DNA, the CDR3 is TGTGCCAGCTCTTCCGCGGGAGAGCCCTACGAGCAGTACTTC. The encoded protein is CASSSAGEPYEQYF.

This chain joins TRBV20-1 and TRBJ2-1, with 8 bases lining up with TRBD2. This CDR3 has 15 amino acids. Germline trimming cut 0 bases from V and 0 bases from J; bases unmatched to any gene: 1. Germline V gives CDR1 DFQATT, CDR2 SNEGSKA (reference sequence). In DNA, the CDR3 is TGCAGTGCTAGAGAAAGCGGGAGCTCCTACAATGAGCAGTTCTTC. Encoded protein: CSARESGSSYNEQFF.

The V gene is TRBV29-1, the J gene TRBJ1-1; D uncertain. Deletions cut 5 bases from V and 5 bases from J, with 12 bases between. Per the germline V gene, CDR1 is SQVTM and CDR2 is ANQGSEA. The CDR3 extends over 12 amino acids. CDR3 coding DNA: TGCAGCGTTATTCCACCGATAACTGAAGCTTTCTTT. Translating gives CSVIPPITEAFF.

This chain uses TRBV20-1 with TRBJ2-7, with 7 bases identical to TRBD1. The CDR3 consists of 14 residues. Germline values: CDR1 DFQATT, CDR2 SNEGSKA (reference sequence). Trimming cost V 2 bases and J 6 bases; bases outside gene matches: 10. The CDR3 spells CSARRQGAFSEQYF. The CDR3, as DNA: TGCAGTGCTAGACGACAGGGCGCCTTTTCCGAGCAGTACTTC.

This sequence joins TRBV28 and TRBJ2-7; D gene unclear. The CDR3 has 13 residues. V was cut by 5 bases and J by 1 base, with 9 bases left in between. Germline CDR1 and CDR2: MDHEN and SYDVKM. The CDR3 nucleotides are TGTGCCAGCAGTGATGTAGGGTCCTACGAGCAGTACTTC. This translates into CASSDVGSYEQYF. The entire variable domain, with the rest obtained from reference TRBV28 and TRBJ2-7, is as follows: DVKVTQSSRYLVKRTGEKVFLECVQDMDHENMFWYRQDPGLGLRLIYFSYDVKMKEKGDIPEGYSVSREKKERFSLILESASTNQTSMYLCASSDVGSYEQYFGPGTRLTVT.

The chain carries TRBV5-1 and TRBJ2-7; TRBD1 matches at 9 bases. V lost 2 bases and J lost 6; bases outside the gene matches: 6. CDR1 is SGHRS and CDR2 is YFSETQ in the germline V gene. This CDR3 region has 14 residues. The CDR3 DNA is TGCGCCAGCAGCTTCGGGACAGGGTCGGTCGAGCAGTACTTC. Its translation is CASSFGTGSVEQYF.

V is TRBV7-8 and J is TRBJ2-2, with TRBD2 as a possible D gene (6 bases). Trimming stripped 7 bases from V and 0 bases from J, with 21 bases between. The germline V gene has CDR1 SGHVS and CDR2 FQNEAQ. The CDR3 extends over 18 amino acids. For the CDR3, the DNA is TGTGCCAGCACCTCTCGGGACTCTATGTTCGCGAACACCGGGGAGCTGTTTTTT. It translates to CASTSRDSMFANTGELFF.

The chain uses TRBV4-1 and TRBJ1-5, with 7 nucleotides matching TRBD1. Germline CDR1 reads MGHRA; CDR2 reads YSYEKL. The CDR3 extends over 16 amino acids. With 1 base clipped from V and 5 bases from J, the junction kept 8 bases outside the gene matches. The DNA of the CDR3 is TGCGCCAGCAGCCAAGGAGGGGGACAGAGATATCAGCCCCAGCATTTT. It encodes CASSQGGGQRYQPQHF.

The chain uses TRBV29-1 and TRBJ1-2, with D unresolved. The V end was cut by 5 bases, the J end by 6 bases, with 13 bases between. CDR1 and CDR2 (germline): SQVTM, ANQGSEA. There are 12 residues in the CDR3. The CDR3 DNA follows: TGCAGCGTTACTGGCGGCGCGGATGGCTACACCTTC. Translating it yields CSVTGGADGYTF.

V and J are TRBV7-9 and TRBJ2-7, with a possible D match to TRBD2 (6 bases). V shed 2 bases and J shed 7 bases, with 9 bases lying between them. Germline values: CDR1 SEHNR, CDR2 FQNEAQ (reference sequence). This CDR3 spans 12 amino acids. The CDR3 nucleotides read TGTGCCAGCAGCTTATTGAGCGGGGAGCAGTACTTC. This gives the protein CASSLLSGEQYF.

This sequence joins TRBV19 and TRBJ1-1; 8 bases match TRBD1. Germline CDR1 is LNHDA and CDR2 is SQIVND (reference sequence). The CDR3 extends over 11 amino acids. The CDR3 protein is CALRRGPEAFF. CDR3 sequence (DNA): TGTGCTCTACGCAGGGGGCCTGAAGCTTTCTTT.

The chain joins TRBV20-1 to TRBJ1-1; D ambiguous. The germline gives CDR1 DFQATT, CDR2 SNEGSKA (reference sequence). V was clipped by 5 bases and J by 5 bases, with 9 bases between them. This CDR3 has 11 residues. The CDR3 loop is CSAPLVTEAFF. The CDR3, as DNA: TGCAGTGCTCCTTTAGTTACTGAAGCTTTCTTT.